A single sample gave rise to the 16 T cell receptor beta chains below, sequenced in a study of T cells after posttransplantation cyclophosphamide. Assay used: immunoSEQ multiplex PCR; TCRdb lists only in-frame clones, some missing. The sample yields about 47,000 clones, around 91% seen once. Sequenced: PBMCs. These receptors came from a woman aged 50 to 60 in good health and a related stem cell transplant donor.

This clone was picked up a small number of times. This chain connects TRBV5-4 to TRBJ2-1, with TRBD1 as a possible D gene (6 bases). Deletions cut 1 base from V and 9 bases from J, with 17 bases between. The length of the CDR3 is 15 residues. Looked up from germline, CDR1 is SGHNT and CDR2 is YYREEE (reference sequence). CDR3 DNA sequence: TGTGCCAGCAGCTTGAATTTGGACACGGACAGTGAGCAGTTCTTC. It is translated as CASSLNLDTDSEQFF.

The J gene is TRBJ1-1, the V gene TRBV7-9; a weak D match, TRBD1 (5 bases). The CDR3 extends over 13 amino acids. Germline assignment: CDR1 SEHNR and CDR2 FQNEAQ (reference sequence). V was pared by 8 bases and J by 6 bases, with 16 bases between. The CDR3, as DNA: TGTGCCAGCCTTTCGGGGGGGGTGGCTGAAGCTTTCTTT. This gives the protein CASLSGGVAEAFF.

CDR3 amino acids: CASSYRQGDYGYTF. The CDR3 DNA reads TGTGCCAGCAGTTACCGACAGGGGGACTATGGCTACACCTTC. This sequence joins TRBV27 and TRBJ1-2; 9 positions match TRBD1. Germline V gene sequence: CDR1 MNHEY, CDR2 SMNVEV (reference sequence). The CDR3 extends over 14 amino acids. The J segment lost 3 bases and the V segment lost 4 bases, leaving 3 bases of the junction unmatched.

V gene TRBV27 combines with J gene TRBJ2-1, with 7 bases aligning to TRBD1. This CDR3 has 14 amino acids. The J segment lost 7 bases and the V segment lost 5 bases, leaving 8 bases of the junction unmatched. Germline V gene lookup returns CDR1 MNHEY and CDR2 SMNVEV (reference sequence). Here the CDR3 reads CASSQTGFKNEQFF. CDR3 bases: TGTGCCAGCAGTCAGACAGGGTTTAAGAATGAGCAGTTCTTC.

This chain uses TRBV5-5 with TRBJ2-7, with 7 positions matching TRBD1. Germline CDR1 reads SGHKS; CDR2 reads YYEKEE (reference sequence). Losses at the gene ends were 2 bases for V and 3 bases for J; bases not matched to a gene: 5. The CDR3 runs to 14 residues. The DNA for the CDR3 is TGTGCCAGCAGCTTTCGGGCAGGGGGCTACGAGCAGTACTTC. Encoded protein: CASSFRAGGYEQYF.

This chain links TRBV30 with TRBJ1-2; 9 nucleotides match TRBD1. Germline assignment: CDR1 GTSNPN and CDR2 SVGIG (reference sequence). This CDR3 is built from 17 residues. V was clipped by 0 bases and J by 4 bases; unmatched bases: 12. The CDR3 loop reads CAWSVQPDRGQTYGYTF. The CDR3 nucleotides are TGTGCCTGGAGTGTACAGCCGGACAGGGGACAAACCTATGGCTACACCTTC.

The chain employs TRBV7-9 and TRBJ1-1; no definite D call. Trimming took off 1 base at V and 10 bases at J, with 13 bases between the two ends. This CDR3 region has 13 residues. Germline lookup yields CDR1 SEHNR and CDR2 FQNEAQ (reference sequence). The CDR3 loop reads CASSLELSNGAFF. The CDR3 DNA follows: TGTGCCAGCAGCTTAGAATTGTCGAACGGAGCTTTCTTT.

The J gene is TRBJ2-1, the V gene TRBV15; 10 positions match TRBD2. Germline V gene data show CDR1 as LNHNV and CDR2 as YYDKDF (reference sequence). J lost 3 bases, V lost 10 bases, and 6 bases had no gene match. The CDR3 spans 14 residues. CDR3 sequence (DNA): TGTGCCATTAGCGGGGGGACTTACTACAATGAGCAGTTCTTC. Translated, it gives CAISGGTYYNEQFF.

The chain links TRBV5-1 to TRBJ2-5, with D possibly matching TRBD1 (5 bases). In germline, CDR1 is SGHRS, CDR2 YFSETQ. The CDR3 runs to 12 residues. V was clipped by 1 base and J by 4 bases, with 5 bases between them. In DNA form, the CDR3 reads TGCGCCAGCAGCTTGACAGGAGAGACCCAGTACTTC. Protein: CASSLTGETQYF.

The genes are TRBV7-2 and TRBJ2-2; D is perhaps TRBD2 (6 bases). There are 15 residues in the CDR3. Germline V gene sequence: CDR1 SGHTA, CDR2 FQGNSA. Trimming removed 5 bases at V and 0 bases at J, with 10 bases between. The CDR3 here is CASSPGLSNTGELFF. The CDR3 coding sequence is TGTGCCAGCAGCCCGGGACTTTCGAACACCGGGGAGCTGTTTTTT.

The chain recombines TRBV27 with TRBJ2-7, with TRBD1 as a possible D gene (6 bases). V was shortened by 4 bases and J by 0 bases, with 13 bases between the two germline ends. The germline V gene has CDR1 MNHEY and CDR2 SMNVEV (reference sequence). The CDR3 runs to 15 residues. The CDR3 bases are TGTGCCAGCAGTTCGTCGGCAGGGGTCTCCTACGAGCAGTACTTC. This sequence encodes CASSSSAGVSYEQYF.

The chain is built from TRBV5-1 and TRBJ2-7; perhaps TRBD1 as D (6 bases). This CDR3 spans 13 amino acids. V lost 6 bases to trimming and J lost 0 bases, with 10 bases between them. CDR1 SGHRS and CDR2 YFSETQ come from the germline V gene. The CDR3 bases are TGCGCCAGCACCCGGGACACCTCCTACGAGCAGTACTTC. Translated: CASTRDTSYEQYF.

CDR3 in amino acids: CAWIGTSGTGVEAFF. The CDR3 nucleotides read TGTGCCTGGATCGGTACTTCCGGGACAGGGGTTGAAGCTTTCTTT. This chain joins TRBV30 and TRBJ1-1; 10 bases agree with TRBD1. Germline values: CDR1 GTSNPN, CDR2 SVGIG (reference sequence). The V and J ends lost 4 bases and 7 bases, in that order; junction bases with no gene match: 12. The CDR3 contains 15 residues.

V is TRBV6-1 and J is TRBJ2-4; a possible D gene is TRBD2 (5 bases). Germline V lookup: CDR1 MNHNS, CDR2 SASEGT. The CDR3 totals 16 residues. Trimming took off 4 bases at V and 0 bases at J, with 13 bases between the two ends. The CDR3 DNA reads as TGTGCCAGCAGTGGGAATCGACTACTAGCCAAAAACATTCAGTACTTC. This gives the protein CASSGNRLLAKNIQYF.

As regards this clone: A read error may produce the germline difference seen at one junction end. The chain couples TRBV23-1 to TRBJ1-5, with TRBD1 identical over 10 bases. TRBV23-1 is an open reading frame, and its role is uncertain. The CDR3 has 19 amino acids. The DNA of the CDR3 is TGCGCCAACAGTCAGTTCACTCCCGGGACAGGGGCAAGCAATCAGCCCCAGCATTTT. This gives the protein CANSQFTPGTGASNQPQHF.

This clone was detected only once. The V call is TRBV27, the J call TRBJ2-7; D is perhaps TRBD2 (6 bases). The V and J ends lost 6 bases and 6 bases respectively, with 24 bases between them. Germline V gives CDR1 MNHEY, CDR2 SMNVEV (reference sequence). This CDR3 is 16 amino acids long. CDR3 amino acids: CASSPTNWDLFGEQYF. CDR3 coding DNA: TGTGCCAGCAGCCCAACCAACTGGGACTTGTTTGGCGAGCAGTACTTC.